This T cell receptor (beta chain) was found in a study of shared clonotypes between healthy human individuals. Clones were read by immunoSEQ multiplex PCR, and TCRdb kept only the in-frame ones, dropping some. The sample gives around 2,000,000 clones, around 95% of which show up once; more than 0.1% is in the top ten. The CDR3 covers 18 residues. J lost 2 bases, V lost 4 bases, and 15 bases had no gene match. Germline V gene lookup returns CDR1 SGDLS and CDR2 YYNGEE. This receptor was obtained from a man aged 18 to 30 in good health. The rearrangement uses TRBV9 and TRBJ2-3; 8 bases are a match to TRBD2. The material sequenced was naive CD4+ T cells sorted from blood. Subset noted: CD45RA+ positively selected. The DNA for the CDR3 is TGTGCCAGCAGCCCTCATCTTTCTCAGCGGGGGTTCACAGATACGCAGTATTTT. Translated, it gives CASSPHLSQRGFTDTQYF.